This T cell receptor (beta chain) comes out of a study of CD8+CD57+ T cells in acquired aplastic anemia. Study as a whole: Sorted CD4+ and CD8+ cell DNA averaged roughly 3.2 ug.

Points from the study as a whole: The number of CD8+ CDR3 sequences shared by patients and controls was 25 to 35. Controls and patients did not differ significantly in CD8+ Simpson's diversity.

This clonotype came up many times. Its antigen remains unknown. It was patients with CD8+CD57+ cell expansion by flow cytometry who were chosen for sequencing. TCR beta VDJ and CDR3 profiling used genomic DNA as template. TCRdb re-called the reads with MiXCR, one entry per CDR3 protein. There are around 220,000 distinct CDR3 sequences in the sample; under 55% occur only once, and just under 20% lies in the top ten. The germline gives CDR1 SGHRS, CDR2 YFSETQ. The V end was cut by 7 bases, the J end by 3 bases, with 14 bases between. This CDR3 region has 13 residues. This sequence was found in a human donor with aplastic anemia. The sample comprised sorted CD4+, CD8+, or CD8+CD57+ T cells (not recorded which) from PBMCs. This chain links TRBV5-1 with TRBJ2-7; tentative D call: TRBD1 (6 bases). CDR3 residues: CASVGHGGYEQYF. The CDR3 bases are TGCGCCAGCGTGGGACATGGCGGCTACGAGCAGTACTTC.